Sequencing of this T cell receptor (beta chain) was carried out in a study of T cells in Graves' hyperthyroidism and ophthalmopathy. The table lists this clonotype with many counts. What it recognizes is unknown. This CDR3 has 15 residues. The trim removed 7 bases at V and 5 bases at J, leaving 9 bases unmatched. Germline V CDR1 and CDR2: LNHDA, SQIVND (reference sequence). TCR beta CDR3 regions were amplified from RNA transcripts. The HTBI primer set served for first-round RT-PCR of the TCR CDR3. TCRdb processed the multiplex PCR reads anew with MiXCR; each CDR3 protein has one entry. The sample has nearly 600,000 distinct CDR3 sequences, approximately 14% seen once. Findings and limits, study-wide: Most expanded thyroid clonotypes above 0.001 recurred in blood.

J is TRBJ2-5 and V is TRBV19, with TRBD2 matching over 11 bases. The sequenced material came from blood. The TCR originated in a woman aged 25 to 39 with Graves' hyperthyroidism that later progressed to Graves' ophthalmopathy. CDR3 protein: CASTGTSGGGETQYF. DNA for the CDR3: TGTGCCAGTACCGGGACTAGCGGCGGAGGGGAGACCCAGTACTTC.